The clone carrying this T cell receptor (beta chain) was detected a few times. What it binds is not known. The data originate from a study of beta chain features in type 1 diabetes. The authors reverse transcribed all of the isolated RNA, so sequencing captured expressed TCRB transcripts. Data came from immunoSEQ multiplex PCR; TCRdb stores just in-frame clones and leaves some out. Here the sample spans a few hundred thousand clones, 10% to 15% being singletons. Study observations and caveats: Across all four CD4+ subsets, people with type 1 diabetes showed modestly shorter TCRB CDR3s.

The sample taken for sequencing was naive CD4+ T cells from blood. The sequence came from a man between 18 and 29 years old in good health.

The CDR3 loop is CASSRGQGETYEQYF. The CDR3 coding sequence is TGTGCCAGCTCACGGGGACAGGGGGAGACCTACGAGCAGTACTTC. This chain uses TRBV18 with TRBJ2-7, with 11 nucleotides matching TRBD1. The CDR3 is 15 residues long. The V segment lost 4 bases and the J segment 2 bases; nucleotides outside the gene matches: 4. CDR1 is KGHSH and CDR2 is LQKENI in the germline V gene.